This T cell receptor (beta chain) appears in the sequencing data of a study of blood T cell dynamics during melanoma immunotherapy. The protocol was immunoSEQ multiplex PCR, while the TCRdb copy is restricted to in-frame clones and leaves out a portion. The repertoire holds about 9,700 clones, with around 90% as singletons. Time point indicated: pre-treatment baseline. The sequencing here drew on blood, taken from a patient treated with checkpoint blockade. This clonotype was sampled from a human donor with melanoma.

This chain's CDR3 is CASSGMRSGEQFF. DNA for the CDR3: TGTGCCAGCAGTGGGATGCGGTCTGGTGAGCAGTTCTTC. The chain links TRBV2 to TRBJ2-1; unclear D gene. The V end was cut by 4 bases, the J end by 9 bases, with 13 bases between. Germline lookup yields CDR1 SNHLY and CDR2 FYNNEI. The CDR3 is 13 residues long.